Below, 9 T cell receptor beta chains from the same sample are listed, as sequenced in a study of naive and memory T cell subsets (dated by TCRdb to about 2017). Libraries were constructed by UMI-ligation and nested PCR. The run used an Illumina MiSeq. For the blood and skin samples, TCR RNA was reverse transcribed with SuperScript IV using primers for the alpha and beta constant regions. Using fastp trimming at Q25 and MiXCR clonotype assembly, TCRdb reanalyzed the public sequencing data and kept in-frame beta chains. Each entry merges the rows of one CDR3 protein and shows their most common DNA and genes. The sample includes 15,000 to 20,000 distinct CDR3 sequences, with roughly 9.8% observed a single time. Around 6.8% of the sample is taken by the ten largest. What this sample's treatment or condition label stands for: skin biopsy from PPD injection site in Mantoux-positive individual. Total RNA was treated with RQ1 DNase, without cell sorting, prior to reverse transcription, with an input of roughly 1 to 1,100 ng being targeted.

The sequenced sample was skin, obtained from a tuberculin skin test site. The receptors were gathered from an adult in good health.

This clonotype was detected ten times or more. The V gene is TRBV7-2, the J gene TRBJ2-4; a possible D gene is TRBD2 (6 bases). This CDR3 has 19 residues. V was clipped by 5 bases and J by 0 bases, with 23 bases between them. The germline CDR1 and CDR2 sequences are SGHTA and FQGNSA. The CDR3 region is CASSLVGGSSALAKNIQYF. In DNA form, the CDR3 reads TGTGCCAGCAGCCTAGTTGGAGGGAGCAGCGCTCTAGCCAAAAACATTCAGTACTTC.

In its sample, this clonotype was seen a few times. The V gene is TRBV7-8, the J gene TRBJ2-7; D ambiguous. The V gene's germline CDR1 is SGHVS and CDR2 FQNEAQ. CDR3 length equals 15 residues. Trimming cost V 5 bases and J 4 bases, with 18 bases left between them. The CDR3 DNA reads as TGTGCCAGCAGCCCCCATCCTCTAATTTCTTACGAGCAGTACTTC. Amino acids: CASSPHPLISYEQYF.

The CDR3 coding sequence is TGTGCCAGCAGCCTCACTCTGACAGGGAGGGAGCTGTTTTTT. Residues: CASSLTLTGRELFF. The chain employs TRBV3-1 and TRBJ2-2; TRBD1 matches at 7 bases. Germline V gene lookup returns CDR1 LGHDT and CDR2 YNNKEL (reference sequence). V was clipped by 4 bases and J by 9 bases; unmatched bases: 8. The CDR3 loop spans 14 amino acids.

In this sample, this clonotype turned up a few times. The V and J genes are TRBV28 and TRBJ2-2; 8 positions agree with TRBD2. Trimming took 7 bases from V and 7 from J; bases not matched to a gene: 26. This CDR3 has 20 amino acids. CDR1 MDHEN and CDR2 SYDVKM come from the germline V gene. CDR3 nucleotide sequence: TGTGCCAGCATGCGTCGGGGGGGAAAGGGACTAAAGCCCCGGGGCGGGGAGCTGTTTTTT. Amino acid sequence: CASMRRGGKGLKPRGGELFF.

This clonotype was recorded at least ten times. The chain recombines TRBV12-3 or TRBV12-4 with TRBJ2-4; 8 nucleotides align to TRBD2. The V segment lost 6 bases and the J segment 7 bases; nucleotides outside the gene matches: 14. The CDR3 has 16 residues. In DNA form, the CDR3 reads TGTGCCAGCAGCCCAAGCGGACTAGCCCCCAGCAACATTCAGTACTTC. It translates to CASSPSGLAPSNIQYF.

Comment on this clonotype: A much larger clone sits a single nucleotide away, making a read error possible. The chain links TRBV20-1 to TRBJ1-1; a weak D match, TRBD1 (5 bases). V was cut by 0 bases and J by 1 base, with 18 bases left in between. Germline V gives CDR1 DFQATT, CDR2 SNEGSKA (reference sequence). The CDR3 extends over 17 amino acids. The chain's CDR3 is CSARDLGPRARNTEAFF. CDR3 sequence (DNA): TGCAGTGCTAGAGATCTGGGACCGAGGGCTAGGAACACTGAAGCTTTCTTT.

CDR3 protein: CASSIRSGTGDYEQYF. The CDR3 region has the DNA TGTGCCAGCAGCATTCGATCCGGGACAGGGGACTACGAGCAGTACTTC. The chain carries TRBV7-3 and TRBJ2-7; the match to TRBD1 covers 10 bases. V trimming: 5 bases; J trimming: 3 bases; junction bases outside the gene matches: 10. The germline V gene encodes CDR1 SGHTA and CDR2 FQGTGA. The CDR3 runs to 16 residues. Filled out from reference TRBV7-3 and TRBJ2-7, the complete variable domain reads GAGVSQTPSNKVTEKGKYVELRCDPISGHTALYWYRQSLGQGPEFLIYFQGTGAADDSGLPNDRFFAVRPEGSVSTLKIQRTERGDSAVYLCASSIRSGTGDYEQYFGPGTRLTVT.

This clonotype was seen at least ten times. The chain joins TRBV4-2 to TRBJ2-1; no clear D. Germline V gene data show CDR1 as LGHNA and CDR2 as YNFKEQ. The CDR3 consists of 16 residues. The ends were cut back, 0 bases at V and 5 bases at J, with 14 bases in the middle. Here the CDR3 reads CASSQDRSDPNNEQFF. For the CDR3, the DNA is TGTGCCAGCAGCCAAGATAGGAGTGATCCCAACAATGAGCAGTTCTTC.

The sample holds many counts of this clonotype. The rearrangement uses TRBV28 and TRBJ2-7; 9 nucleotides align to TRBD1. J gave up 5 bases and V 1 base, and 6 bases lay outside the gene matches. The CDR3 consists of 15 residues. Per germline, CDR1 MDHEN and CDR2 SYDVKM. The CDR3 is CASSLFGGQGHEQYF. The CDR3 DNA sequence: TGTGCCAGCAGTTTATTCGGGGGACAGGGCCACGAGCAGTACTTC.